The T cell receptor (beta chain) under discussion was sequenced for a study of OX40 agonist ivuxolimab in advanced cancers. Study information: Ivuxolimab, an antibody that agonizes OX40 (CD134), was administered to the patients. Study findings and constraints: The CD4+ and CD8+ T cells in the blood had expanded clonally by week 6 at 0.1 to 3.0 mg/kg. Relative to CD4+ cells, CD8+ T cells on average had more expanded clones.

Looked up from germline, CDR1 is SEHNR and CDR2 is FQNEAQ (reference sequence). The CDR3 is 17 amino acids. V shed 1 base and J 5 bases; nucleotides not matched to a gene: 8. Some clones are missing from TCRdb's copy, which holds only in-frame ones; the method was immunoSEQ multiplex PCR. The table has tens of thousands of clones, about 90% seen once. Autoimmune disease history or systemic immunosuppression meant exclusion. Notes on this clone: Its antigen remains unknown.

The chain employs TRBV7-9 and TRBJ1-4, with 9 bases fitting TRBD1. Sequences were derived from CD4+ or CD8+ T cells sorted from blood, sampled in a trial of the OX40 agonist ivuxolimab. This receptor was identified in an adult with an advanced solid tumor such as melanoma, head and neck, liver or kidney cancer. The CDR3 loop reads CASSLGPAGTGNEKLFF. CDR3 nucleotide sequence: TGTGCCAGCAGCTTAGGTCCCGCCGGGACAGGGAATGAAAAACTGTTTTTT.